The 2 T cell receptor beta chains below were found in one sample sequenced in a study of OX40 agonist ivuxolimab in advanced cancers. Libraries were prepared by immunoSEQ multiplex PCR; TCRdb keeps only in-frame clonotypes and omits some of them. Of approximately 69,000 clones in the sample, 84% were seen once. The specimen comprised CD4+ or CD8+ T cells sorted from blood, sampled in a trial of the OX40 agonist ivuxolimab. The receptors were gathered from an adult with an advanced solid tumor such as melanoma, head and neck, liver or kidney cancer.

The CDR3 sequence is CASSPGQGGNQPQHF. As DNA, the CDR3 is TGCGCCAGCAGCCCCGGACAGGGTGGCAATCAGCCCCAGCATTTT. This chain links TRBV5-1 with TRBJ1-5, with 8 bases identical to TRBD1. Germline CDR1 SGHRS, CDR2 YFSETQ. The CDR3 spans 15 residues. The V segment lost 4 bases and the J segment 2 bases; nucleotides outside the gene matches: 5. The variable domain in full, with the rest retrieved from reference TRBV5-1 and TRBJ1-5, is KAGVTQTPRYLIKTRGQQVTLSCSPISGHRSVSWYQQTPGQGLQFLFEYFSETQRNKGNFPGRFSGRQFSNSRSEMNVSTLELGDSALYLCASSPGQGGNQPQHFGDGTRLSIL.

This sequence joins TRBV11-3 and TRBJ1-1, with 10 positions matching TRBD1. CDR1 and CDR2 from the germline V gene are SGHNT and YENEEA. The CDR3 loop spans 15 amino acids. The V gene end was trimmed by 5 bases and the J gene end by 5 bases; junction bases not matched to a gene: 8. CDR3 protein: CASSARQGARTEAFF. Here the CDR3 DNA reads TGTGCCAGCAGCGCCCGACAGGGGGCTAGGACTGAAGCTTTCTTT.